Presented here are 32 T cell receptor beta chains from one specimen sequenced in a study of T cells of healthy individuals. TCRdb used MiXCR to reprocess the 5' RACE reads, holding one entry per CDR3 protein. The table records 55,000 to 65,000 distinct CDR3 sequences, around 15% of them present only once. The origin of the receptors is a human donor in good health.

This clonotype was detected many times. This chain uses TRBV11-2 with TRBJ2-3, with D possibly TRBD1 on 6 matching bases. The length of the CDR3 is 17 residues. Looked up from germline, CDR1 is SGHAT and CDR2 is FQNNGV. V shed 4 bases and J shed 6 bases, with 23 bases lying between them. The CDR3 reads CASSSTQGGGREDTQYF. The CDR3 DNA sequence: TGTGCCAGCAGCTCGACACAGGGTGGGGGCCGAGAGGATACGCAGTATTTT.

J is TRBJ2-1 and V is TRBV10-2; TRBD2 aligns across 7 bases. The CDR3 loop spans 14 amino acids. Germline loops: CDR1 WSHSY, CDR2 SAAADI. V lost 4 bases to trimming and J lost 5 bases; unmatched junction nucleotides: 5. Here the CDR3 DNA reads TGCGCCAGCAGTGGGGGGGGGTGGAACAATGAGCAGTTCTTC. It encodes CASSGGGWNNEQFF.

In this sample, this clonotype turned up many times. This rearrangement joins TRBV5-1 to TRBJ1-1; D not certain. The CDR3 spans 15 residues. Germline V gene lookup returns CDR1 SGHRS and CDR2 YFSETQ. The V gene lost 1 base and the J gene lost 0 bases, with 10 bases spanning the gap. The CDR3, as DNA: TGCGCCAGCAGCTTGTATGATAGGTTGAACACTGAAGCTTTCTTT. The encoded protein is CASSLYDRLNTEAFF.

This clonotype was observed many times. The chain carries TRBV3-1 and TRBJ2-7, with D unclear. Trimming pared 3 bases from V and 7 bases from J, leaving 7 bases between. Germline CDR1 and CDR2: LGHDT and YNNKEL (reference sequence). The CDR3 consists of 11 residues. This CDR3 is CASSHLDEQYF. CDR3 coding DNA: TGTGCCAGCAGCCACCTCGATGAGCAGTACTTC.

This clonotype has a handful of counts. The chain recombines TRBV7-3 with TRBJ2-3; 9 bases are shared with TRBD2. There are 15 residues in the CDR3. The V gene's germline CDR1 is SGHTA and CDR2 FQGTGA. J gave up 2 bases and V 5 bases, and 5 bases lay outside the gene matches. CDR3 loop: CASSPVAGATDTQYF. The CDR3 DNA sequence: TGTGCCAGCAGCCCTGTAGCGGGAGCCACAGATACGCAGTATTTT.

This clonotype appeared a few times. This rearrangement joins TRBV28 to TRBJ2-3; the D gene could be TRBD1 or TRBD2 (5 bases each). V lost 1 base and J lost 8, with 7 bases in between. CDR3 length: 12 amino acids. Germline CDR1 is MDHEN and CDR2 is SYDVKM. The CDR3 nucleotides are TGTGCCAGCAGTTTATTTGGGGGTACGCAGTATTTT. This encodes CASSLFGGTQYF.

This clonotype was observed at least ten times. The rearrangement uses TRBV29-1 and TRBJ1-1; D not resolved. The V end was cut by 4 bases, the J end by 4 bases, with 10 bases between. CDR1 SQVTM and CDR2 ANQGSEA come from the germline V gene. This CDR3 comprises 12 residues. CDR3 DNA sequence: TGCAGCGTTGTCCGGGGATTCACTGAAGCTTTCTTT. Translating it yields CSVVRGFTEAFF.

CDR3 nucleotides: TGTGCCAGCAGCTTGGCGATCGGGGAGACCCAGTACTTC. This encodes CASSLAIGETQYF. The chain links TRBV5-5 to TRBJ2-5; D uncertain. V was shortened by 0 bases and J by 5 bases, with 8 bases between the two germline ends. The germline V gene has CDR1 SGHKS and CDR2 YYEKEE (reference sequence). This CDR3 comprises 13 residues.

This clonotype has just a few counts. The chain joins TRBV4-3 to TRBJ2-1; D possibly corresponds to TRBD2 (5 bases). The CDR3 extends over 16 amino acids. V was cut by 0 bases and J by 6 bases, with 15 bases left in between. Germline CDR1 is LGHNA and CDR2 is YSLEER. The CDR3 loop reads CASSQEVSPAVNEQFF. CDR3 sequence (DNA): TGCGCCAGCAGCCAAGAAGTTAGTCCAGCGGTCAATGAGCAGTTCTTC.

By share of the sample, this clonotype is medium-sized (0.01 to 0.1%). The chain couples TRBV4-2 to TRBJ2-7; a possible D gene is TRBD1 (5 bases). V lost 4 bases and J 3 bases, leaving 13 bases between the germline ends. The CDR3 loop spans 14 amino acids. Germline V gene sequence: CDR1 LGHNA, CDR2 YNFKEQ. This chain's CDR3 is CASSPEKGLYEQYF. The CDR3 DNA follows: TGTGCCAGCAGCCCCGAAAAGGGGCTCTACGAGCAGTACTTC.

This clonotype was counted between two and nine times. The rearrangement uses TRBV7-7 and TRBJ2-3, with D tentatively TRBD2 (6 bases). The CDR3 loop spans 14 amino acids. V lost 7 bases, J lost 5 bases, and 16 bases lay in between. CDR1 SSHAT and CDR2 FNYEAQ come from the germline V gene (reference sequence). The CDR3 loop is CASTPMGLLDTQYF. The CDR3 DNA follows: TGTGCCAGCACCCCCATGGGACTCTTAGATACGCAGTATTTT. Looking up the rest from reference TRBV7-7 and TRBJ2-3 gives the full variable domain: GAGVSQSPRYKVTKRGQDVTLRCDPISSHATLYWYQQALGQGPEFLTYFNYEAQPDKSGLPSDRFSAERPEGSISTLTIQRTEQRDSAMYRCASTPMGLLDTQYFGPGTRLTVL.

This clonotype occurred a few times. DNA of the CDR3: TGTGCCAGCAGCCTCCCCGGGACACTCCGTGGCACTGAAGCTTTCTTT. It codes for CASSLPGTLRGTEAFF. This chain joins TRBV4-2 and TRBJ1-1; perhaps TRBD1 as D (6 bases). Trimming took off 4 bases at V and 4 bases at J, with 19 bases between the two ends. This CDR3 has 16 amino acids. Germline-derived CDR1 and CDR2 are LGHNA and YNFKEQ.

The table lists this clonotype with a few counts. This chain joins TRBV12-3 or TRBV12-4 and TRBJ2-5; the D gene is possibly TRBD2 (8 bases). The CDR3 totals 19 residues. Trimming shortened V by 3 bases and J by 2 bases, and 25 bases separated the two germline ends. CDR3 nucleotide sequence: TGTGCCAGCAGTTTTTTAGGGGGCGCTTGGCGGGGGGCACAAGAGACCCAGTACTTC. Translating it yields CASSFLGGAWRGAQETQYF.

In nucleotides, the CDR3 is TGTGCCAGCAGCCCAGGGGTCATAGATACGCAGTATTTT. It codes for CASSPGVIDTQYF. The chain couples TRBV7-2 to TRBJ2-3; perhaps TRBD1 as D (6 bases). V was clipped by 5 bases and J by 5 bases, with 11 bases between them. CDR1 is SGHTA and CDR2 is FQGNSA in the germline V gene. The CDR3 runs 13 residues.

This clonotype was recorded at least ten times. The chain joins TRBV5-1 to TRBJ2-3; TRBD1 matches at 9 bases. CDR3 size: 14 residues. The ends lost 6 bases at V and 0 bases at J; junction bases unmatched: 2. Per germline, CDR1 SGHRS and CDR2 YFSETQ. The CDR3, as DNA: TGCGCCAGCAAACAGGGGGCGAGCACAGATACGCAGTATTTT. This encodes CASKQGASTDTQYF.

This clonotype was observed many times. The V call is TRBV30, the J call TRBJ2-6, with TRBD2 identical over 13 bases. The CDR3 consists of 20 residues. Germline V gene sequence: CDR1 GTSNPN, CDR2 SVGIG (reference sequence). Trimming at V came to 4 bases and at J to 3 bases, leaving 15 bases not matched to a gene. The CDR3 DNA follows: TGTGCCTGGATGACCACCTCCCTGAGACTAGCGGGAGGTGGGGCCAACGTCCTGACTTTC. It codes for CAWMTTSLRLAGGGANVLTF. Filled out from reference TRBV30 and TRBJ2-6, the complete variable domain reads SQTIHQWPATLVQPVGSPLSLECTVEGTSNPNLYWYRQAAGRGLQLLFYSVGIGQISSEVPQNLSASRPQDRQFILSSKKLLLSDSGFYLCAWMTTSLRLAGGGANVLTFGAGSRLTVL.

The table lists this clonotype with a few counts. The rearrangement links TRBV28 to TRBJ2-7; a weak D match, TRBD1 (6 bases). The CDR3 runs 16 residues. V lost 6 bases, J lost 1 base, and 19 bases lay in between. Germline V gene sequence: CDR1 MDHEN, CDR2 SYDVKM. CDR3 bases: TGTGCCAGCAGCGGGAATAAATGGGACACATCCTACGAGCAGTACTTC. It yields the protein CASSGNKWDTSYEQYF.

This clonotype was counted at least ten times. The chain uses TRBV2 and TRBJ1-5; possibly TRBD1 for D (6 bases). The CDR3 contains 15 residues. V shed 6 bases and J shed 0 bases, with 12 bases lying between them. Germline CDR1 and CDR2: SNHLY and FYNNEI. In DNA form, the CDR3 reads TGTGCCAGCAGCGGACAGTCAAATAGCAATCAGCCCCAGCATTTT. This sequence encodes CASSGQSNSNQPQHF.

This clonotype was seen ten or more times. CDR3 nucleotides: TGCGCCAGCAGCCAAGAAGGAGGAGTAGGGCAATACACCGGGGAGCTGTTTTTT. This translates into CASSQEGGVGQYTGELFF. The chain carries TRBV4-1 and TRBJ2-2, with D perhaps TRBD2 (5 bases). Germline V gives CDR1 MGHRA, CDR2 YSYEKL. V lost 0 bases, J lost 3 bases, and 17 bases lay in between. The CDR3 covers 18 residues.

This rearrangement joins TRBV9 to TRBJ2-5; 8 nucleotides align to TRBD1. CDR3 length: 15 residues. Unmatched junction bases numbered 9, after V lost 3 bases and J lost 5 bases. Germline assignment: CDR1 SGDLS and CDR2 YYNGEE. In nucleotides, the CDR3 is TGTGCCAGCAGCGCTGGACAGGGCCCTCGGGAGACCCAGTACTTC. As protein: CASSAGQGPRETQYF.

DNA for the CDR3: TGCGCCAGCAGCCAAGTAGGATTCTCCTATAATTCACCCCTCCACTTT. It yields the protein CASSQVGFSYNSPLHF. The V call is TRBV4-1, the J call TRBJ1-6; no firm D call. Per the germline V gene, CDR1 is MGHRA and CDR2 is YSYEKL. This CDR3 region has 16 residues. V dropped 1 base and J dropped 0 bases, with 7 bases sitting between them.

This clonotype appeared a few times. This chain uses TRBV19 with TRBJ1-2; 7 nucleotides match TRBD1. Germline CDR1 and CDR2: LNHDA and SQIVND (reference sequence). CDR3 size: 12 residues. The J segment lost 4 bases and the V segment lost 6 bases, leaving 2 bases of the junction unmatched. CDR3: CASRTGRYGYTF. The CDR3 nucleotides are TGTGCCAGTAGGACAGGGCGCTATGGCTACACCTTC.

The chain uses TRBV9 and TRBJ2-7, with a possible D match to TRBD2 (5 bases). Germline CDR1 is SGDLS and CDR2 is YYNGEE. The CDR3 is 15 amino acids. Trimming shortened V by 4 bases and J by 0 bases, and 14 bases separated the two germline ends. The CDR3 sequence is CASSLKVGSSYEQYF. CDR3 in DNA: TGTGCCAGCAGCTTGAAAGTAGGGAGCTCCTACGAGCAGTACTTC.

A few counts support this clonotype. V gene TRBV28 combines with J gene TRBJ2-5; no reliable D call. The CDR3 sequence is 13 residues long. Between the trimmed V and J ends, which lost 1 base and 5 bases, there was a span of 8 bases. Germline V CDR1 and CDR2: MDHEN, SYDVKM. CDR3 DNA: TGTGCCAGCAGTTTATCGACCCCGGAGACCCAGTACTTC. Translated: CASSLSTPETQYF.

The genes are TRBV5-1 and TRBJ1-1; D gene uncertain. V was cut by 0 bases and J by 0 bases, with 12 bases left in between. Per the germline V gene, CDR1 is SGHRS and CDR2 is YFSETQ. This CDR3 spans 16 amino acids. For the CDR3, the DNA is TGCGCCAGCAGCTTGGGTCCGGGTGGCGTGAACACTGAAGCTTTCTTT. Encoded protein: CASSLGPGGVNTEAFF.

This clonotype was seen a few times. This chain links TRBV4-1 with TRBJ2-1, with 8 nucleotides matching TRBD2. Germline V gene lookup returns CDR1 MGHRA and CDR2 YSYEKL. The V segment lost 0 bases and the J segment 6 bases; nucleotides outside the gene matches: 7. CDR3 length equals 16 residues. The CDR3 here is CASSQDSGGPTNEQFF. The DNA of the CDR3 is TGCGCCAGCAGCCAAGATTCGGGGGGGCCGACCAATGAGCAGTTCTTC.

This clonotype occurred a few times. This chain links TRBV6-5 with TRBJ1-5; the match to TRBD1 covers 10 bases. The CDR3 has 15 amino acids. V lost 6 bases to trimming and J lost 5 bases; unmatched junction nucleotides: 7. Germline-derived CDR1 and CDR2 are MNHEY and SVGAGI. The CDR3 sequence: CASRSGTGVDQPQHF. CDR3 coding DNA: TGTGCCAGCAGATCCGGGACAGGGGTAGATCAGCCCCAGCATTTT.

J is TRBJ2-3 and V is TRBV12-3 or TRBV12-4; D ambiguous. The CDR3 loop spans 12 amino acids. Between the trimmed V and J ends, which lost 6 bases and 2 bases, there was a span of 6 bases. The CDR3 coding sequence is TGTGCCAGCAGCTGGACCACAGATACGCAGTATTTT. It codes for CASSWTTDTQYF.

This clonotype appeared a few times. The chain recombines TRBV6-2 or TRBV6-3 with TRBJ2-3, with 8 positions matching TRBD1. Germline V gives CDR1 MNHEY, CDR2 SVGEGT. The CDR3 consists of 15 residues. The J segment lost 2 bases and the V segment lost 6 bases, leaving 7 bases of the junction unmatched. This CDR3 reads CASRTGTGHTDTQYF. CDR3 bases: TGTGCCAGCAGGACCGGGACAGGACACACAGATACGCAGTATTTT.

The chain uses TRBV7-2 and TRBJ2-1; 9 nucleotides match TRBD2. J was trimmed by 9 bases and V by 7 bases; bases with no gene match: 13. The germline V gene has CDR1 SGHTA and CDR2 FQGNSA. This CDR3 region has 15 residues. As DNA, the CDR3 is TGTGCCAGCACCGAGACGGCGGGAGGGTTAGTTGAGCAGTTCTTC. The encoded protein is CASTETAGGLVEQFF.

J is TRBJ1-1 and V is TRBV9; D is unclear. V was trimmed by 0 bases and J by 1 base, leaving 4 bases between them. CDR1 and CDR2 from the germline V gene are SGDLS and YYNGEE. This CDR3 is built from 13 residues. The CDR3 sequence: CASSVEPNTEAFF. The CDR3 DNA is TGTGCCAGCAGCGTAGAGCCGAACACTGAAGCTTTCTTT.

This clonotype was detected only a few times. The CDR3: CASSLEGTGRDEQFF. Written as DNA, the CDR3 is TGTGCCAGCAGCTTAGAGGGGACAGGACGGGATGAGCAGTTCTTC. The V and J genes are TRBV11-3 and TRBJ2-1; 8 bases fit TRBD1. Germline V gene data show CDR1 as SGHNT and CDR2 as YENEEA. The trim removed 0 bases at V and 8 bases at J, leaving 6 bases unmatched. This CDR3 has 15 residues.